These 9 T cell receptor beta chains were sequenced from one sample in a study of control samples from healthy donors and cancer patients. Sequenced by immunoSEQ multiplex PCR; TCRdb stores in-frame clones only, minus some. The repertoire holds about 83,000 clones, with about nine tenths as singletons. Sequencing was done on a sample of blood. Receptors originate from a man aged 25-45 years in good health.

This chain connects TRBV28 to TRBJ1-5, with D tentatively TRBD1 (6 bases). Looked up from germline, CDR1 is MDHEN and CDR2 is SYDVKM. This CDR3 contains 15 residues. V was clipped by 3 bases and J by 3 bases, with 12 bases between them. DNA for the CDR3: TGTGCCAGCAGTTTTCCCAGGGGTCTCAATCAGCCCCAGCATTTT. Residues: CASSFPRGLNQPQHF.

CDR3 nucleotide sequence: TGTGCCAGCAGCCTCCAAAGACAGGCCCATCAGCCCCAGCATTTT. As protein: CASSLQRQAHQPQHF. The chain joins TRBV28 to TRBJ1-5; perhaps TRBD1 as D (6 bases). CDR3 length equals 15 residues. Trimming left V 6 bases short and J 5 bases short, with 17 bases between. In germline, CDR1 is MDHEN, CDR2 SYDVKM. Complete variable domain (other parts from reference TRBV28 and TRBJ1-5): DVKVTQSSRYLVKRTGEKVFLECVQDMDHENMFWYRQDPGLGLRLIYFSYDVKMKEKGDIPEGYSVSREKKERFSLILESASTNQTSMYLCASSLQRQAHQPQHFGDGTRLSIL.

This chain connects TRBV28 to TRBJ1-6; TRBD1 aligns across 7 bases. The CDR3 covers 14 residues. The germline gives CDR1 MDHEN, CDR2 SYDVKM. V lost 5 bases and J lost 7; bases outside the gene matches: 5. The CDR3 here is CASSTDRRNSPLHF. In DNA, the CDR3 is TGTGCCAGCAGTACGGACAGGCGGAATTCACCCCTCCACTTT.

This chain connects TRBV5-1 to TRBJ1-6; the D is unclear. CDR1 is SGHRS, CDR2 YFSETQ, per germline. There are 14 residues in the CDR3. V lost 2 bases and J 11 bases, leaving 14 bases between the germline ends. The CDR3 region is CASSFIRTPPPLHF. The DNA of the CDR3 is TGCGCCAGCAGCTTTATTCGGACCCCCCCACCCCTCCACTTT.

V and J are TRBV7-6 and TRBJ2-7; weak D call: TRBD1 (6 bases). The CDR3 totals 16 residues. Germline V gene data show CDR1 as SGHVS and CDR2 as FNYEAQ. The V end lost 5 bases, the J end lost 1 base, and 18 bases lay between the germline ends. CDR3 DNA: TGTGCCAGCAGCCCAGGGGCGAGTAGCAGGTCCTACGAGCAGTACTTC. This translates into CASSPGASSRSYEQYF. Using reference TRBV7-6 and TRBJ2-7 for the parts outside the CDR3, the full variable domain is GAGVSQSPRYKVTKRGQDVALRCDPISGHVSLYWYRQALGQGPEFLTYFNYEAQQDKSGLPNDRFSAERPEGSISTLTIQRTEQRDSAMYRCASSPGASSRSYEQYFGPGTRLTVT.

The V call is TRBV7-6, the J call TRBJ2-7, with D possibly TRBD2 on 7 matching bases. CDR3 length equals 15 residues. V lost 3 bases, J lost 6 bases, and 18 bases lay in between. CDR1 is SGHVS and CDR2 is FNYEAQ in the germline V gene. For the CDR3, the DNA is TGTGCCAGCAGCTTGGACCCTAGAGGGGGGGGCGAGCAGTACTTC. Protein sequence: CASSLDPRGGGEQYF.

The chain has TRBV7-8 and TRBJ1-6, with D maybe TRBD1 (5 bases). Trimming left V 2 bases short and J 10 bases short, with 27 bases between. The germline gives CDR1 SGHVS, CDR2 FQNEAQ. This CDR3 spans 19 amino acids. The CDR3 DNA is TGTGCCAGCAGCTTAAGGGAGGGGTCGGCCTCCCTTTTGGAGTCACCCCTCCACTTT. Translation gives CASSLREGSASLLESPLHF.

The chain recombines TRBV20-1 with TRBJ1-3; D uncertain. Trimming left V 7 bases short and J 4 bases short, with 8 bases between. The CDR3 loop spans 11 amino acids. CDR1 is DFQATT, CDR2 SNEGSKA, per germline (reference sequence). CDR3 DNA sequence: TGCAGTGGCGCACAGGGAAACACCATATATTTT. Translated, it gives CSGAQGNTIYF.

The chain uses TRBV5-1 and TRBJ2-2; possible D gene TRBD1, 5 bases. Deletions cut 6 bases from V and 6 bases from J, with 9 bases between. CDR3 length: 12 amino acids. From germline, CDR1 is SGHRS and CDR2 YFSETQ. The CDR3 sequence is CASKDSPGELFF. The CDR3 nucleotides are TGCGCCAGCAAAGACAGTCCCGGGGAGCTGTTTTTT.